The entry that follows covers one T cell receptor beta chain sequence. Distinct nucleotide sequences in the sample also encode this CDR3. The trim removed 0 bases at V and 10 bases at J, leaving 7 bases unmatched. The length of the CDR3 is 15 residues. CDR1 is LGHNA and CDR2 is YSLEER in the germline V gene. Profiling relied on immunoSEQ multiplex PCR, and the TCRdb table lists in-frame clones only, not all of them. The sample has tens of thousands of clones; around 74% are singletons. The sample originates from a study of blood T cell repertoires in COVID-19. Study-level information: The analysed material was cDNA or gDNA that came from T cells, B-cell-depleted T cells, or PBMCs.

This TCR was sampled from a human donor with acute or convalescent COVID-19. The donor label of this sample is uncertain. V gene TRBV4-3 combines with J gene TRBJ2-1; 9 bases line up with TRBD2. Sequencing input: peripheral blood. The CDR3 reads CASSQEAGLATEQFF. The DNA for the CDR3 is TGCGCCAGCAGCCAAGAGGCAGGACTAGCGACCGAGCAGTTCTTC.